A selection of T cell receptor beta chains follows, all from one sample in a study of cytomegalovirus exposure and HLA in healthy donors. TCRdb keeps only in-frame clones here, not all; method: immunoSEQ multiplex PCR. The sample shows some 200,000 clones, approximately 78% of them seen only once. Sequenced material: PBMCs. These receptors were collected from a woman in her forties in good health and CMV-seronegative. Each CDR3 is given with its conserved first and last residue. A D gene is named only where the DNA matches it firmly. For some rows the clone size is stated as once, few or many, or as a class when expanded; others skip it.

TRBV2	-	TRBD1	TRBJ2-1	TGTGCCAGCAGTGAGGACAGGAATGAGCAGTTCTTC	CASSEDRNEQFF
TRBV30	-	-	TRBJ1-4	TGTGCCTGGAGCCGAGGTGGAAAACTGTTTTTT	CAWSRGGKLFF
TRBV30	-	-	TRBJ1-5	TGTGCCTGGAGTGTACTCGAGGGAAATCAGCCCCAGCATTTT	CAWSVLEGNQPQHF
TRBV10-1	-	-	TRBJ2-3	TGCGCCAGCAGTGAGGGTGGAGCGGGCAAAACCGGGGATACGCAGTATTTT	CASSEGGAGKTGDTQYF
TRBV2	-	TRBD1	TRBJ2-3	TGTGCCAGCAGTCGCGGACAGGGGTGGATGGGAGATACGCAGTATTTT	CASSRGQGWMGDTQYF
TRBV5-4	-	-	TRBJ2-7	TGTGCCAGCAGTACGGGACTCTACGAGCAGTACTTC	CASSTGLYEQYF
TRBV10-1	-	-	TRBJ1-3	TGCGCCAGCAGCGGGAACTCTGGAAACACCATATATTTT	CASSGNSGNTIYF
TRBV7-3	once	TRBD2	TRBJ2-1	TGTGCCAGCAGCCTCTCCGAGGGACTAGCGATATACAATGAGCAGTTCTTC	CASSLSEGLAIYNEQFF
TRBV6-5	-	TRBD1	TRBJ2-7	TGTGCCAGCAGTCGGACAGGGACCTACGAGCAGTACTTC	CASSRTGTYEQYF
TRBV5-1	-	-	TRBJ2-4	TGCGCCAGCAGCTTGGGAACGGCGATACTAGCCAAAAACACTCAGTACTTC	CASSLGTAILAKNTQYF
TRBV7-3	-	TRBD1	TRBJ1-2	TGTGCCAGCAGCCTCAGACAGGGGGGTGGCTACACCTTC	CASSLRQGGGYTF
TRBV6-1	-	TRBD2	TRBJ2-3	TGTGCCAGCACCATACTAGCGGTCAGCACAGATACGCAGTATTTT	CASTILAVSTDTQYF
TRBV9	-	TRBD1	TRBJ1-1	TGTGCCAGCAGCGTAGGACAGGGAGGAGTGAACACTGAAGCTTTCTTT	CASSVGQGGVNTEAFF
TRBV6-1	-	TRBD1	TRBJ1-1	TGTGCCAGCAGTGAACGACGGACAGGGGGCCACCCTAGGAACACTGAAGCTTTCTTT	CASSERRTGGHPRNTEAFF
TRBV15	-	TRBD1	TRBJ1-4	TGTGCCACAAGTCATCAGGGGGCGAATGAAAAACTGTTTTTT	CATSHQGANEKLFF
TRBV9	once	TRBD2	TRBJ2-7	TGTGCCAGCAGCGTAGGGGGGGGCGAGCAGTACTTC	CASSVGGGEQYF
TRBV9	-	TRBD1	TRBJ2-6	TGTGCCAGCAGCGTGGGGTTTGGGGGACAGGGGTCTGGGGCCAACGTCCTGACTTTC	CASSVGFGGQGSGANVLTF
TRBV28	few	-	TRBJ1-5	TGTGCCAGCAGCCGGGGTTTTCAGCCCCAGCATTTT	CASSRGFQPQHF
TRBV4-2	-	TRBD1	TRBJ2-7	TGTGCCAGCAGCCAAGGACAGGGCTCCTACGAGCAGTACTTC	CASSQGQGSYEQYF
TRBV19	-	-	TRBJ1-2	TGTGCCAGTACCATGTCAGGGCATAGTGGCTACACCTTC	CASTMSGHSGYTF
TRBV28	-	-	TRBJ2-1	TGTGCCAGCAGTAGCCCCAGGGTGATTACCTACAATGAGCAGTTCTTC	CASSSPRVITYNEQFF
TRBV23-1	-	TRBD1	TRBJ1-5	TGCGCCAGCAGTCAATCGATTGGGGACAGTCTATGCAGCAATCAGCCCCAGCATTTT	CASSQSIGDSLCSNQPQHF
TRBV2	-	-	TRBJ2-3	TGTGCCAGCAGGGTGGTAGGGCAGGGGAAGCCAGATACGCAGTATTTT	CASRVVGQGKPDTQYF
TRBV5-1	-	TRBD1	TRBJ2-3	TGCGCCAGCAGGGTGGGACAGGGAAGAACAGATACGCAGTATTTT	CASRVGQGRTDTQYF
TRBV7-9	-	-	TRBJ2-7	TGTGCCAGCGGGCCAATCTGGTACGAGCAGTACTTC	CASGPIWYEQYF
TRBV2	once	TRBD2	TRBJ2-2	TGTGCCAGCAGAGGGTCTAGCGGGAGCACCGGGGAGCTGTTTTTT	CASRGSSGSTGELFF
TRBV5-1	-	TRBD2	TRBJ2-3	TGCGCCAGCAGCCCGCGGACTAGCGGGAAACTGAATACGCAGTATTTT	CASSPRTSGKLNTQYF
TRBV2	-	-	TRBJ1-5	TGTGCCAGCTCCCCCGGGGGAAGGAGCAATCAGCCCCAGCATTTT	CASSPGGRSNQPQHF